This T cell receptor beta chain was obtained from a study of blood T cell repertoires in COVID-19. With V trimmed by 3 bases and J by 9 bases, 5 bases remained unmatched. The CDR3 is made up of 13 amino acids. Original data processing: Using reference gene primer amplification, nucleated cell counts were estimated. Produced via immunoSEQ multiplex PCR; TCRdb's table is partial and in-frame only. The V and J calls and the clone size are those of that table, but D and trimming were determined from the DNA. The sample contains 190,000 or so clones, approximately 88% of which appear only once. V and J are TRBV12-3 or TRBV12-4 and TRBJ2-4; 7 bases are shared with TRBD2. The TCR originated in a woman aged 25-40 years with acute or convalescent COVID-19. Material for sequencing was peripheral blood. The CDR3 sequence: CASSFRGGGIQYF. The CDR3 DNA follows: TGTGCCAGCAGTTTCCGGGGCGGGGGCATTCAGTACTTC.